Only a few counts were recorded for the clone carrying this T cell receptor (beta chain). Antigen unknown. The data originate from a study of T cells in Graves' hyperthyroidism and ophthalmopathy. Broader study findings: A model using 13 V-J features told ophthalmopathy apart from stable hyperthyroidism. Most clonotypes expanded in thyroid above 0.001 were likewise present in blood.

Amplification yielded TCR beta CDR3 regions, with RNA transcripts as the source. HTBI primers were used for first-round RT-PCR of the TCR CDR3. One entry per CDR3 protein results from TCRdb running MiXCR on the multiplex PCR reads. This sample yields fewer than 350,000 distinct CDR3 sequences, of which around 23% are seen a single time; less than 65% belongs to the top ten. Each diagnosis was grounded in clinical symptoms, serum thyroxine and TRAb, thyroid ultrasound, and orbital computed tomography. Trimming pared 7 bases from V and 4 bases from J, leaving 13 bases between. Germline assignment: CDR1 LNHDA and CDR2 SQIVND (reference sequence). The CDR3 has 13 amino acids.

Source material: blood. This TCR was recovered from a woman aged 50 to 65 with Graves' hyperthyroidism. The V and J genes are TRBV19 and TRBJ1-1; no clear D gene. CDR3 sequence: CASTYGLGTEAFF. Written as DNA, the CDR3 is TGTGCCAGTACCTATGGCTTAGGCACTGAAGCTTTCTTT.